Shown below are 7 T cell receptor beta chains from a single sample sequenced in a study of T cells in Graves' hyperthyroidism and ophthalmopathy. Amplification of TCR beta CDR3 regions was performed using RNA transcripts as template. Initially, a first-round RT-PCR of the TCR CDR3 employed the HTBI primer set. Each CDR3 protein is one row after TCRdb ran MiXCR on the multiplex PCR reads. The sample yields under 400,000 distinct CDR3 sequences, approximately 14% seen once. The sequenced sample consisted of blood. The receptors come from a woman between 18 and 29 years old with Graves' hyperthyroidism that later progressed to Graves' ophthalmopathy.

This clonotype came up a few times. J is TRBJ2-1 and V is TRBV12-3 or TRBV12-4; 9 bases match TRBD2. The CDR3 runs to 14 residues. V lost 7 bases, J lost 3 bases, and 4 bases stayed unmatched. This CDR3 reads CASTPSGIYNEQFF. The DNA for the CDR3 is TGTGCCAGCACCCCTAGCGGGATCTACAATGAGCAGTTCTTC.

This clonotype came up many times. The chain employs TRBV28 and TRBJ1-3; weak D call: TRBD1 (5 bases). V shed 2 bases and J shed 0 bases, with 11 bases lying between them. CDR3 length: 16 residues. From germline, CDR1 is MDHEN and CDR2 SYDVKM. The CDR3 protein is CASSLVPDSSGNTIYF. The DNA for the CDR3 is TGTGCCAGCAGTTTAGTTCCCGACAGCTCTGGAAACACCATATATTTT.

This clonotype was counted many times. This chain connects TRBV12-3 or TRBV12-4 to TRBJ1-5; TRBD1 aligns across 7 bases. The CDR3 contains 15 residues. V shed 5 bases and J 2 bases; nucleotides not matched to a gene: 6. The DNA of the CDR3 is TGTGCCAGCAGTCTCCGGGACAGAGGCAATCAGCCCCAGCATTTT. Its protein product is CASSLRDRGNQPQHF.

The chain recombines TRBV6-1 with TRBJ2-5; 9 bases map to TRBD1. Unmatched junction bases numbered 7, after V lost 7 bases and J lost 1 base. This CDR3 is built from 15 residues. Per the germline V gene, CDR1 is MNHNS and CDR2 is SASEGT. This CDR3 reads CASTYRDRVQETQYF. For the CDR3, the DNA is TGTGCCAGCACCTACCGGGACAGGGTCCAAGAGACCCAGTACTTC.

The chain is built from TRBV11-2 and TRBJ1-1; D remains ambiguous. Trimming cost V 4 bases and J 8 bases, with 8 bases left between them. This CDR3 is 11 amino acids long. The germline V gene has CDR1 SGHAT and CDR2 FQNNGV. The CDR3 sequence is CASSSSPEAFF. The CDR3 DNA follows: TGTGCCAGCAGCTCATCTCCCGAAGCTTTCTTT.

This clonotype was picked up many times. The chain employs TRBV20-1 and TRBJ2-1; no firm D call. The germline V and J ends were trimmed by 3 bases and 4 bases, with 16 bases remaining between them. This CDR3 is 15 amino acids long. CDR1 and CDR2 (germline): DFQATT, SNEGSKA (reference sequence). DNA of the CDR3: TGCAGTGCTAGTACGGTCCCCTCCCGATACAATGAGCAGTTCTTC. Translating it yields CSASTVPSRYNEQFF.

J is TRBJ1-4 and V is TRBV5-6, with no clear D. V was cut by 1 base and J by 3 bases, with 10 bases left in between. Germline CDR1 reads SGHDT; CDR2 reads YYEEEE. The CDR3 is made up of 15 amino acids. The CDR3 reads CASSLLDSPNEKLFF. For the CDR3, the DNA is TGTGCCAGCAGCTTGTTGGATAGTCCTAATGAAAAACTGTTTTTT.